The 22 T cell receptor beta chains below all came from one sample that was sequenced in a study of human T cells and chemical hapten exposure. TCRdb analysed the RACE reads with MiXCR anew, one entry per CDR3 protein. The sample has under 95,000 distinct CDR3 sequences, about 8.8% seen once. Regarding time point: healthy volunteer bleed at 2 weeks. The study extracted total RNA from unfractionated whole blood. Sequencing used whole blood. These receptors were taken from a female donor in good health. Some clones in this sample may be carry-over from other donors' samples.

The chain has TRBV12-3 or TRBV12-4 and TRBJ2-5, with D uncertain. The CDR3 contains 13 residues. The V end lost 6 bases, the J end lost 2 bases, and 10 bases lay between the germline ends. CDR3 sequence: CASSNQEQETQYF. The CDR3 nucleotides read TGTGCCAGCAGCAATCAGGAACAAGAGACCCAGTACTTC.

The CDR3 DNA reads TGCGCCAGCAGCCCAAAGACAGGGGGCAATGAGCAGTTCTTC. It codes for CASSPKTGGNEQFF. The gene calls are TRBV5-1 and TRBJ2-1; TRBD1 agrees at 9 bases. After removal of 4 bases from V and 6 bases from J, the junction contained 5 bases not matched to a gene. The CDR3 is 14 residues long. Germline values: CDR1 SGHRS, CDR2 YFSETQ.

This clonotype occurred many times. The chain recombines TRBV5-4 with TRBJ2-1; D is undetermined. V was clipped by 1 base and J by 10 bases, with 3 bases between them. Germline V lookup: CDR1 SGHNT, CDR2 YYREEE (reference sequence). The CDR3 length is 10 residues. This CDR3 reads CASSLREQFF. In DNA, the CDR3 is TGTGCCAGCAGCTTGCGAGAGCAGTTCTTC.

This clonotype was counted ten times or more. The chain couples TRBV12-5 to TRBJ1-5; D call uncertain. Germline V gene lookup returns CDR1 LGHNT and CDR2 FRNRAP. V lost 1 base and J 1 base, leaving 11 bases between the germline ends. The CDR3 sequence is 16 residues long. CDR3 in DNA: TGTGCTAGTGGTTTGGCCCAAGGGATCAGCAATCAGCCCCAGCATTTT. It is translated as CASGLAQGISNQPQHF.

This clonotype has only a few counts. The genes are TRBV20-1 and TRBJ2-1; TRBD2 matches at 8 bases. CDR1 DFQATT and CDR2 SNEGSKA come from the germline V gene (reference sequence). The CDR3 is 14 amino acids. V lost 5 bases, J lost 3 bases, and 6 bases stayed unmatched. The CDR3 DNA is TGCAGTGCTCAAAAAACTAGCGGCTACAATGAGCAGTTCTTC. Protein: CSAQKTSGYNEQFF.

This clonotype appeared a few times. This chain connects TRBV20-1 to TRBJ2-7; D is ambiguous. The CDR3 has 13 amino acids. CDR1 and CDR2 from the germline V gene are DFQATT and SNEGSKA (reference sequence). The V gene lost 5 bases and the J gene lost 1 base, with 12 bases spanning the gap. CDR3 region: CSAPVGLSYEQYF. The CDR3 DNA sequence: TGCAGTGCTCCGGTGGGATTATCCTACGAGCAGTACTTC.

This clonotype was seen only a few times. The V and J genes are TRBV10-3 and TRBJ2-5; 9 nucleotides line up with TRBD2. V shed 6 bases, J shed 4 bases, and the junction held 0 bases outside the gene matches. Germline CDR1 and CDR2: ENHRY and SYGVKD. The CDR3 covers 12 residues. The CDR3: CAIRREGETQYF. In nucleotides, the CDR3 is TGTGCCATCAGGCGGGAGGGAGAGACCCAGTACTTC.

This clonotype occurred a few times. CDR3 sequence (DNA): TGTGCCAGCAGCGAACGGTGGGACACTGAAGCTTTCTTT. Translating gives CASSERWDTEAFF. The chain combines TRBV9 with TRBJ1-1; no firm D call. V was trimmed by 3 bases and J by 3 bases, leaving 9 bases between them. Germline V gene lookup returns CDR1 SGDLS and CDR2 YYNGEE. The CDR3 is made up of 13 amino acids.

This clonotype was detected a few times. This CDR3 is CASRNDRDEKLFF. CDR3 coding DNA: TGTGCCAGCAGAAACGACAGGGATGAAAAACTGTTTTTT. The V and J genes are TRBV12-3 or TRBV12-4 and TRBJ1-4; 7 nucleotides line up with TRBD1. V shed 6 bases and J 6 bases; nucleotides not matched to a gene: 4. The CDR3 extends over 13 amino acids.

This clonotype was observed a few times. This sequence joins TRBV9 and TRBJ2-2; 7 positions match TRBD2. From germline, CDR1 is SGDLS and CDR2 YYNGEE. V lost 0 bases to trimming and J lost 5 bases; unmatched junction nucleotides: 7. The CDR3 sequence is 16 residues long. CDR3 region: CASSVATGTNTGELFF. CDR3 nucleotide sequence: TGTGCCAGCAGCGTAGCTACTGGGACTAATACCGGGGAGCTGTTTTTT.

This clonotype was observed a few times. The gene calls are TRBV6-5 and TRBJ1-1, with TRBD1 identical over 12 bases. Germline V CDR1 and CDR2: MNHEY, SVGAGI. This CDR3 region has 17 residues. Trimming cost V 4 bases and J 1 base; bases outside gene matches: 7. The CDR3 coding sequence is TGTGCCAGCAGTTCAACGCCGGGACAGGGGGCGAACACTGAAGCTTTCTTT. The encoded protein is CASSSTPGQGANTEAFF.

This clonotype was observed many times. CDR3 loop: CASSGTSGRAYEQYF. The CDR3 DNA follows: TGTGCCAGCAGTGGGACTAGCGGGAGGGCCTACGAGCAGTACTTC. The chain recombines TRBV12-3 or TRBV12-4 with TRBJ2-7; 16 bases line up with TRBD2. The CDR3 consists of 15 residues. The junction had 0 bases not matched to a gene; V was cut back by 5 bases and J by 2 bases.

This clonotype was counted at least ten times. This chain uses TRBV2 with TRBJ2-2, with 8 bases fitting TRBD2. Germline V lookup: CDR1 SNHLY, CDR2 FYNNEI. This CDR3 is built from 15 residues. V lost 7 bases and J lost 6; bases outside the gene matches: 10. The CDR3 bases are TGTGCCAGCACCGTAGCGGGACTAAGGGCCGGGGAGCTGTTTTTT. It encodes CASTVAGLRAGELFF.

There are a few counts of this clonotype. This chain connects TRBV28 to TRBJ2-1; D might be TRBD2 (5 bases). The CDR3 has 15 residues. The V and J ends lost 3 bases and 9 bases respectively, with 18 bases between them. Germline CDR1 and CDR2: MDHEN and SYDVKM. CDR3 sequence: CASSFADGVRVEQFF. The CDR3 nucleotides read TGTGCCAGCAGTTTTGCGGACGGGGTGCGGGTTGAGCAGTTCTTC.

This clonotype has ten or more counts. The gene calls are TRBV4-1 and TRBJ1-1, with 10 bases aligning to TRBD1. V lost 1 base to trimming and J lost 10 bases; unmatched junction nucleotides: 9. The germline CDR1 and CDR2 sequences are MGHRA and YSYEKL. The CDR3 extends over 15 amino acids. For the CDR3, the DNA is TGCGCCAGCAGCCAAGCCCCGACAGGGGGCGAGGGAGCTTTCTTT. The encoded protein is CASSQAPTGGEGAFF.

This clonotype has a handful of counts. The chain has TRBV20-1 and TRBJ2-3; 9 nucleotides match TRBD2. V was clipped by 1 base and J by 4 bases; unmatched bases: 3. The CDR3 totals 14 residues. CDR1 and CDR2 (germline): DFQATT, SNEGSKA (reference sequence). The CDR3 here is CSARVAGAADTQYF. The DNA for the CDR3 is TGCAGTGCTAGAGTAGCGGGAGCGGCAGATACGCAGTATTTT.

J is TRBJ2-3 and V is TRBV24-1; D uncertain. Trimming took off 4 bases at V and 1 base at J, with 8 bases between the two ends. The CDR3 extends over 14 amino acids. Germline CDR1 reads KGHDR; CDR2 reads SFDVKD. The CDR3 is CATSEAQGTDTQYF. CDR3 DNA: TGTGCCACCAGTGAGGCTCAGGGCACAGATACGCAGTATTTT.

This clonotype has at least ten counts. The J gene is TRBJ1-1, the V gene TRBV18; D is uncertain. The CDR3 is 14 amino acids. The V gene lost 6 bases and the J gene lost 1 base, with 12 bases spanning the gap. Germline V gene sequence: CDR1 KGHSH, CDR2 LQKENI. The CDR3 spells CASSTRLRNTEAFF. DNA for the CDR3: TGTGCCAGCTCTACCAGGCTAAGGAACACTGAAGCTTTCTTT.

The V and J genes are TRBV28 and TRBJ1-5, with D unclear. This CDR3 is built from 17 residues. V lost 8 bases and J lost 1, with 21 bases in between. Germline V gives CDR1 MDHEN, CDR2 SYDVKM. CDR3 DNA sequence: TGTGCCAGCGTCAACTTCCAGGACGAAGGGAGCAATCAGCCCCAGCATTTT. This sequence encodes CASVNFQDEGSNQPQHF. The entire variable domain, with the rest obtained from reference TRBV28 and TRBJ1-5, is as follows: DVKVTQSSRYLVKRTGEKVFLECVQDMDHENMFWYRQDPGLGLRLIYFSYDVKMKEKGDIPEGYSVSREKKERFSLILESASTNQTSMYLCASVNFQDEGSNQPQHFGDGTRLSIL.

This clonotype was observed many times. The V call is TRBV20-1, the J call TRBJ2-3; 11 nucleotides match TRBD1. Germline V CDR1 and CDR2: DFQATT, SNEGSKA (reference sequence). This CDR3 is built from 16 residues. J gave up 3 bases and V 3 bases, and 8 bases lay outside the gene matches. This CDR3 reads CSASGDRGFRTDTQYF. The CDR3 coding sequence is TGCAGTGCTAGTGGGGACAGGGGGTTTAGAACAGATACGCAGTATTTT.

The chain links TRBV2 to TRBJ2-5; D gene ambiguous. The germline V gene has CDR1 SNHLY and CDR2 FYNNEI. The CDR3 extends over 13 amino acids. V was clipped by 5 bases and J by 5 bases, with 12 bases between them. The CDR3 sequence: CASSYFKGETQYF. In DNA, the CDR3 is TGTGCCAGCAGTTACTTTAAGGGTGAGACCCAGTACTTC.

This clonotype has at least ten counts. This chain links TRBV28 with TRBJ2-7, with 11 bases fitting TRBD1. Germline trimming cut 2 bases from V and 4 bases from J; bases unmatched to any gene: 7. The V gene's germline CDR1 is MDHEN and CDR2 SYDVKM. This CDR3 comprises 16 residues. CDR3 protein: CASSLRGTGGLYEQYF. In nucleotides, the CDR3 is TGTGCCAGCAGTTTAAGGGGGACAGGGGGTTTGTACGAGCAGTACTTC. The variable domain in full, completed from reference TRBV28 and TRBJ2-7, reads DVKVTQSSRYLVKRTGEKVFLECVQDMDHENMFWYRQDPGLGLRLIYFSYDVKMKEKGDIPEGYSVSREKKERFSLILESASTNQTSMYLCASSLRGTGGLYEQYFGPGTRLTVT.